These 10 T cell receptor beta chains came from one sample sequenced in a study of cytomegalovirus exposure and HLA in healthy donors. PCR involved 60 Vbeta and 13 Jbeta primers. Profiled with immunoSEQ multiplex PCR; TCRdb holds only in-frame clones, not every one. The data hold 85,000 to 100,000 clones, with under 80% observed a single time. The sample comprised PBMCs. These receptor sequences come from a woman aged 25-40 years in good health and CMV-seronegative.

The chain links TRBV5-1 to TRBJ2-1; 15 bases are shared with TRBD2. This CDR3 spans 17 amino acids. The V segment lost 3 bases and the J segment 3 bases; nucleotides outside the gene matches: 4. The germline gives CDR1 SGHRS, CDR2 YFSETQ. The CDR3 loop is CASSSGLAGGFYNEQFF. The CDR3 DNA reads as TGCGCCAGCAGCTCCGGACTAGCGGGGGGGTTCTACAATGAGCAGTTCTTC.

The chain carries TRBV6-1 and TRBJ1-3; the match to TRBD1 covers 11 bases. The CDR3 loop spans 17 amino acids. The junction had 5 bases not matched to a gene; V was cut back by 4 bases and J by 0 bases. Germline CDR1 MNHNS, CDR2 SASEGT. The DNA for the CDR3 is TGTGCCAGCAGTGGGGACAGGGGGGCCTCCTCTGGAAACACCATATATTTT. This encodes CASSGDRGASSGNTIYF.

The J gene is TRBJ2-6, the V gene TRBV11-2; a weak D match, TRBD2 (7 bases). The CDR3 consists of 16 residues. Deletions cut 5 bases from V and 3 bases from J, with 14 bases between. Germline lookup yields CDR1 SGHAT and CDR2 FQNNGV. CDR3 bases: TGTGCCAGCAGCAATACGGGGGGCAATGGGGCCAACGTCCTGACTTTC. Protein sequence: CASSNTGGNGANVLTF.

This clone was seen a few times. V usage is TRBV5-1 and J usage is TRBJ2-3, with D unclear. This CDR3 has 16 residues. V dropped 0 bases and J dropped 5 bases, with 16 bases sitting between them. In germline, CDR1 is SGHRS, CDR2 YFSETQ. The CDR3 nucleotides are TGCGCCAGCAGCTTGGGACCTAGTATCGGATTAGATACGCAGTATTTT. Residues: CASSLGPSIGLDTQYF.

The chain couples TRBV20-1 to TRBJ2-7; the D is unclear. V lost 0 bases and J 6 bases, leaving 6 bases between the germline ends. CDR1 is DFQATT, CDR2 SNEGSKA, per germline (reference sequence). The CDR3 spans 11 residues. The CDR3 region is CSARDLPEQYF. Written as DNA, the CDR3 is TGCAGTGCTAGAGATCTACCCGAGCAGTACTTC.

The chain links TRBV28 to TRBJ1-4, with 7 bases matching TRBD1. The CDR3 loop spans 14 amino acids. The J segment lost 7 bases and the V segment lost 6 bases, leaving 8 bases of the junction unmatched. Germline V lookup: CDR1 MDHEN, CDR2 SYDVKM. DNA for the CDR3: TGTGCCAGCAGATCGACAGGGACGGGTGAAAAACTGTTTTTT. As protein: CASRSTGTGEKLFF.

The table lists this clone with a few counts. The rearrangement joins TRBV27 to TRBJ2-7; 7 positions match TRBD1. The CDR3 length is 13 residues. CDR1 and CDR2 (germline): MNHEY, SMNVEV (reference sequence). V lost 3 bases to trimming and J lost 5 bases; unmatched junction nucleotides: 4. The CDR3 DNA reads TGTGCCAGCAGTTTCCTTACAGGGGACGAGCAGTACTTC. It yields the protein CASSFLTGDEQYF.

This chain uses TRBV27 with TRBJ1-5; 8 bases align to TRBD1. CDR3 length: 15 amino acids. Trimming took 5 bases from V and 7 from J; bases not matched to a gene: 10. Germline V gives CDR1 MNHEY, CDR2 SMNVEV (reference sequence). Written as DNA, the CDR3 is TGTGCCAGCAGTGCCCTGACAGGGGCTGGGCAGCCCCAGCATTTT. The encoded protein is CASSALTGAGQPQHF.

The chain joins TRBV11-2 to TRBJ2-1; D is ambiguous. Germline V gene sequence: CDR1 SGHAT, CDR2 FQNNGV. Trimming shortened V by 0 bases and J by 10 bases, and 7 bases separated the two germline ends. The length of the CDR3 is 12 residues. The CDR3 region is CASSLDRFEQFF. The CDR3 bases are TGTGCCAGCAGCTTAGATAGATTCGAGCAGTTCTTC.

The chain has TRBV7-2 and TRBJ2-5; D unresolved. Germline V gives CDR1 SGHTA, CDR2 FQGNSA. V was pared by 4 bases and J by 5 bases, with 20 bases between. This CDR3 contains 16 residues. The chain's CDR3 is CASSSHLSDPGETQYF. The CDR3 DNA reads TGTGCCAGCAGCTCTCACCTTAGTGATCCCGGGGAGACCCAGTACTTC.